The sequence of this T cell receptor (beta chain) was determined in a study of regulatory and conventional T cells in RAG deficiency. Broader study findings: Omenn syndrome and CID/AS patients had approximately 91-fold fewer unique Treg TCR beta sequences, versus around 9.8-fold elsewhere. Shannon entropy fell and Simpson indices rose in RAG-deficient patients. Shorter CDR3s in all patient subsets; >90% Treg-Tconv overlap in Omenn.

In regard to this clone: Its antigen is undetermined.

Sequencing was performed with immunoSEQ multiplex PCR; in TCRdb, only in-frame clones are kept and a portion is missing. The repertoire holds around 10,000 clones, with around 92% as singletons. The CDR3 has 14 residues. CDR1 and CDR2 (germline): LNHDA, SQIVND (reference sequence). V gave up 4 bases and J gave up 6 bases, with 15 bases separating them. Genomic DNA came from blood regulatory T cells gated CD4+ CD25-high CD127-low. The same specimen was also included in a second study, on regulatory T cells. This second study notes: Primers: 52 TRBV forward and 13 TRBJ reverse.

The clonotype originates from a human donor in good health. The V call is TRBV19, the J call TRBJ2-5, with D possibly matching TRBD1 (5 bases). The sequenced sample consisted of Tregs sorted from blood. The CDR3 region has the DNA TGTGCCAGTAGTAAAGGGTCAGGGTCAAAGACCCAGTACTTC. This translates into CASSKGSGSKTQYF.